The sequence of this TCR beta chain was determined in a study of T cells in Graves' hyperthyroidism and ophthalmopathy. Lactation, pregnancy, other autoimmune disease or uncontrolled infection led to exclusion of patients. Clinical symptoms, serum thyroxine, TRAb, thyroid ultrasound and orbital computed tomography established diagnosis. V lost 1 base to trimming and J lost 3 bases, with 12 bases between them. CDR1 and CDR2 (germline): GTSNPN, SVGIG (reference sequence). The CDR3 has 15 residues. This clonotype was observed many times. The source material, RNA transcripts, was used to amplify TCR beta CDR3 regions. The TCR CDR3 first-round RT-PCR relied on the HTBI primer set. Each CDR3 protein is one row after TCRdb ran MiXCR on the multiplex PCR reads. The sample records 500,000 to 600,000 distinct CDR3 sequences, around 42% being singletons.

The gene calls are TRBV30 and TRBJ2-2, with D perhaps given as TRBD1 or TRBD2 (5 bases each). The sequenced sample consisted of peripheral blood or thyroid tissue (not recorded which). This clonotype was sampled from an adult woman with Graves' disease, either hyperthyroidism or ophthalmopathy (not recorded which). CDR3 DNA: TGTGCCTGGAGTGACGGGACGATGCACACCGGGGAGCTGTTTTTT. Its translation is CAWSDGTMHTGELFF.